This TCR beta chain was sequenced during a study of blood T cell repertoires in COVID-19. In the study overall: The United States, Italy and Spain were the sources of the acute and convalescent COVID-19 samples. Sources were T cells, B-cell-depleted T cells, or PBMCs; the material itself was cDNA or gDNA.

Trimming removed 7 bases at V and 5 bases at J, with 11 bases between. The germline CDR1 and CDR2 sequences are SEHNR and FQNEAQ (reference sequence). The CDR3 totals 12 residues. Using immunoSEQ multiplex PCR, the repertoire was profiled, and TCRdb retains in-frame clones only, with some absent. This sample has roughly 290,000 clones; approximately 90% occur once, and the top ten carry roughly an eighth. The gene calls are TRBV7-9 and TRBJ2-5, with D perhaps matching TRBD1 (6 bases). Sequences were obtained from peripheral blood. This receptor was obtained from a woman aged 60 to 75 with acute or convalescent COVID-19. CDR3 nucleotide sequence: TGTGCCAGCACCTCCCAGGGGGAGACCCAGTACTTC. It encodes CASTSQGETQYF.